The rows below give T cell receptor beta chains drawn from one sample of a study of blood T cell repertoires in COVID-19. TCRdb's copy holds only in-frame clones and misses some; the assay was immunoSEQ multiplex PCR. The sample lists a few hundred thousand clones, 88% occurring once. The specimen was PBMCs or T cells enriched from blood (not recorded which). These receptors all stem from a woman aged 55-70 years in a cohort exposed to, infected with or recovered from COVID-19 (not recorded which). Both conserved end residues are part of each CDR3. A D gene is named only where the DNA matches it firmly. Some rows have no size entry. The others give once, few or many, or a class for an expanded clone.

TRBV3-1/TRBV3-2	.	.	TRBJ2-7	TGTGCCAGCAGCCCTATGACAGGATCCTACGAGCAGTACTTC	CASSPMTGSYEQYF
TRBV29-1	.	TRBD2	TRBJ2-3	TGCAGCGTTGAAGATCGCGGGAGACGAGATACGCAGTATTTT	CSVEDRGRRDTQYF
TRBV24-1	.	TRBD1	TRBJ1-6	TGTGCCACCAGTCTAGGGGGCGACAATTCACCCCTCCACTTT	CATSLGGDNSPLHF
TRBV24-1	once	TRBD1	TRBJ2-7	TGTGCCACCAGCCCAGGGGGCTTACCCTACGAGCAGTACTTC	CATSPGGLPYEQYF
TRBV11-2	.	.	TRBJ2-3	TGTGCCAGCCAACTGACTCGATTCACAGATACGCAGTATTTT	CASQLTRFTDTQYF
TRBV7-2	.	.	TRBJ2-3	TGTGCCAGCAGCTTGTTGGGACTTAGCACAGATACGCAGTATTTT	CASSLLGLSTDTQYF
TRBV4-1	.	TRBD2	TRBJ2-7	TGCGCCAGCTCCGGGCAGATGGGGGGGTCCTACGAGCAGTACTTC	CASSGQMGGSYEQYF
TRBV27	once	TRBD1	TRBJ1-6	TGTGCCAGCAGTTCACAGGGGTGGTCCTATAATTCACCCCTCCACTTT	CASSSQGWSYNSPLHF
TRBV6-6	.	TRBD2	TRBJ2-3	TGTGCCAGCAGCTCTGCCGGGACTAGCGGGAGGAAAAGCACAGATACGCAGTATTTT	CASSSAGTSGRKSTDTQYF
TRBV6-2/TRBV6-3	.	.	TRBJ2-1	TGTGCCAGCAGTTACTCGCGGGATGAGCAGTTCTTC	CASSYSRDEQFF
TRBV19	.	TRBD2	TRBJ2-4	TGTGCCAGTAGTAGGGTAGCGGGAGAAAAGGAAAACATTCAGTACTTC	CASSRVAGEKENIQYF
TRBV2	.	TRBD1	TRBJ2-5	TGTGCCAGCAGGCCAGGGACAGGGGGACAAGAGACCCAGTACTTC	CASRPGTGGQETQYF
TRBV28	.	TRBD1	TRBJ2-4	TGTGCCAGCAGTTCCAACAGGGGGCCGAGGGGAAACATTCAGTACTTC	CASSSNRGPRGNIQYF
TRBV28	.	.	TRBJ2-2	TGTGCCAGCAGTTTGGGGGGGAACACCGGGGAGCTGTTTTTT	CASSLGGNTGELFF
TRBV11-2	.	TRBD2	TRBJ2-1	TGTGCCAGCAGCTTAGGGGCGGGAGAGGAGTTCTTC	CASSLGAGEEFF
TRBV28	.	.	TRBJ2-2	TGTGCCAGCACCTCAGGGGCCGATCCCACCGGGGAGCTGTTTTTT	CASTSGADPTGELFF
TRBV12-3/TRBV12-4	.	.	TRBJ2-1	TGTGCCAGCAGTACCCGACTAGTTAGTGAGCAGTTCTTC	CASSTRLVSEQFF
TRBV11-2	few	TRBD1	TRBJ2-7	TGTGCCAGCAGCACCGGGACAGGGTCCTACGAGCAGTACTTC	CASSTGTGSYEQYF
TRBV4-2	.	TRBD2	TRBJ2-1	TGTGCCAGCAGACCCCCGGGACTAGCGGATCACAATGAGCAGTTCTTC	CASRPPGLADHNEQFF
TRBV28	.	.	TRBJ2-7	TGTGCCAGCAGTCGACCTAGGGTAGGGAGCTACGAGCAGTACTTC	CASSRPRVGSYEQYF
TRBV28	.	.	TRBJ1-5	TGTGCCAGCAGGCAAACAGGGTCGGGGAGCCAGCCCCAGCATTTT	CASRQTGSGSQPQHF
TRBV6-5	.	TRBD2	TRBJ2-3	TGTGCCAGCAGGGGACTAACCACAGATACGCAGTATTTT	CASRGLTTDTQYF
TRBV2	.	TRBD2	TRBJ2-5	TGTGCCAGCAGTGAGGGAACACTAGCGGGAGGGTACCAAGAGACCCAGTACTTC	CASSEGTLAGGYQETQYF
TRBV4-3	once	.	TRBJ1-5	TGCGCCAGCAGTCTTGACATTTATAGCAATCAGCCCCAGCATTTT	CASSLDIYSNQPQHF
TRBV6-2/TRBV6-3	.	TRBD1	TRBJ2-3	TGTGCCAGCAGTTACGGACCTCTGACAGGGAATCTCGATACGCAGTATTTT	CASSYGPLTGNLDTQYF
TRBV7-2	.	.	TRBJ1-5	TGTGCCAGCAGCCCAGCGGGGCCCCGGGCCCAGCATTTT	CASSPAGPRAQHF
TRBV3-1/TRBV3-2	.	.	TRBJ1-1	TGTGCCAGCAGAGGAGGGGTTGCGTGGAACACTGAAGCTTTCTTT	CASRGGVAWNTEAFF
TRBV29-1	.	TRBD1	TRBJ1-1	TGCAGCGTCGCGGCGGACAGGGCTGAAGCTTTCTTT	CSVAADRAEAFF
TRBV7-8	.	.	TRBJ1-1	TGTGCCAGCAGCTTAGGACCGACAGAATATACTGAAGCTTTCTTT	CASSLGPTEYTEAFF
TRBV7-7	.	TRBD2	TRBJ2-5	TGTGCTAGCAGCTTAACGGGAGGGCCAGAGACCCAGTACTTC	CASSLTGGPETQYF
TRBV21-1	.	.	TRBJ1-5	TGTGCCAGCAGCAACCCGGGAGAAACGAATCAGCCCCAGCATTTT	CASSNPGETNQPQHF
TRBV11-2	.	.	TRBJ1-2	TGTGCCAGCAGCTTAGACAGGGGCTATGGCTACACCTTC	CASSLDRGYGYTF
TRBV20-1	once	.	TRBJ2-7	TGCAGTGCTAGTCCCAGCTCCTACGAGCAGTACTTC	CSASPSSYEQYF
TRBV28	.	TRBD1	TRBJ1-1	TGTGCCAGCAGTGGCGGACAGGGAGGGGCCCGCGAAGCTTTCTTT	CASSGGQGGAREAFF
TRBV7-6	.	TRBD2	TRBJ2-7	TGTGCCAGCAGCGACCCACTTGGGCCTAGCGGGAGCTACGAGCAGTACTTC	CASSDPLGPSGSYEQYF
TRBV2	once	.	TRBJ2-2	TGTGCCAGCAGTGATCGGCAGGGCGTTACCGGGGAGCTGTTTTTT	CASSDRQGVTGELFF
TRBV5-1	.	.	TRBJ2-1	TGCGCCAGCAGCGAGTCTAGCGCCGGGGAGCAGTTCTTC	CASSESSAGEQFF
TRBV19	once	TRBD2	TRBJ2-1	TGTGCCAGTAGTATAGAGGCGGGAGGTGAGCAGTTCTTC	CASSIEAGGEQFF
TRBV7-3	.	.	TRBJ1-1	TGTGCCAGCAGCCCCCGGGGTAACACTGAAGCTTTCTTT	CASSPRGNTEAFF
TRBV5-1	.	TRBD2	TRBJ2-3	TGCGCCAGCAGCTTGGGGCGGGAGGGAGATACGCAGTATTTT	CASSLGREGDTQYF
TRBV5-1	.	TRBD1	TRBJ1-1	TGCGCCAGCAGTGAAGGGGGCGGTACTGAAGCTTTCTTT	CASSEGGGTEAFF
TRBV2	.	.	TRBJ1-3	TGTGCCAGCAAAACAGGGTCGGATTCTGGAAACACCATATATTTT	CASKTGSDSGNTIYF
TRBV19	.	TRBD1	TRBJ1-4	TGTGCCATATCCGCTAACAGGGGATTAGGTGAAAAACTGTTTTTT	CAISANRGLGEKLFF
TRBV9	.	.	TRBJ2-3	TGTGCCAGCAGCGTAACAGGTTCTAGCACAGATACGCAGTATTTT	CASSVTGSSTDTQYF
TRBV4-1	.	.	TRBJ1-5	TGCGCCAGCAGCCCCCCAAATCAGCCCCAGCATTTT	CASSPPNQPQHF
TRBV28	.	TRBD2	TRBJ2-5	TGTGCCAGCAGTTCGCTTCTAGCGGGAATAGAGACCCAGTACTTC	CASSSLLAGIETQYF
TRBV3-1/TRBV3-2	.	.	TRBJ1-2	TGTGCCAGCAGCCGTCAACAGGTTAAAGCCTTC	CASSRQQVKAF
TRBV24-1	.	.	TRBJ2-3	TGTGCCACCAGTGATTTGCGGGCAGGGAGCGGAGGGTTCACAGATACGCAGTATTTT	CATSDLRAGSGGFTDTQYF
TRBV13	.	TRBD1	TRBJ1-5	TGTGCCAGCAGCTTAAAGGGGGCGAGGCAGCCCCAGCATTTT	CASSLKGARQPQHF
TRBV24-1	.	.	TRBJ2-1	TGTGCCACCAGTGATTTCAGCTCCTACAATGAGCAGTTCTTC	CATSDFSSYNEQFF